The 16 T cell receptor beta chains reported below all come from one sample, sequenced in a study of cytotoxic CD8 clonotypes in ibrutinib-treated CLL (dated by TCRdb to 2020 to 2023). The method behind the library was the immunoSEQ multiplex PCR assay. This immuneACCESS table, as held by TCRdb, lists in-frame sequences with V and J called but not all clones. Of the missing ones, under half trace to an unresolved V gene in checked studies; the others have no known cause. The sample has around 310,000 clones on record, around four fifths of them singletons. The ten largest make up over 6.5% of the sample. The input for sequencing was PBMCs, taken before ibrutinib treatment. The receptors were gathered from a human donor with chronic lymphocytic leukemia.

The chain employs TRBV27 and TRBJ2-4; 10 nucleotides agree with TRBD2. This CDR3 region has 19 residues. V lost 2 bases to trimming and J lost 0 bases; unmatched junction nucleotides: 10. Germline V gene lookup returns CDR1 MNHEY and CDR2 SMNVEV (reference sequence). The CDR3: CASSLAASGSSLAKNIQYF. The CDR3 nucleotides read TGTGCCAGCAGTTTAGCGGCTAGCGGGAGTTCTCTAGCCAAAAACATTCAGTACTTC.

V and J are TRBV7-9 and TRBJ2-7; a weak D match, TRBD2 (5 bases). From germline, CDR1 is SEHNR and CDR2 FQNEAQ (reference sequence). This CDR3 is 14 amino acids long. The V and J ends lost 7 bases and 1 base respectively, with 14 bases between them. CDR3 loop: CASTKLTGSYEQYF. The DNA of the CDR3 is TGTGCCAGCACCAAATTAACGGGGTCCTACGAGCAGTACTTC. The variable domain in full, with the rest retrieved from reference TRBV7-9 and TRBJ2-7, is DTGVSQNPRHKITKRGQNVTFRCDPISEHNRLYWYRQTLGQGPEFLTYFQNEAQLEKSRLLSDRFSAERPKGSFSTLEIQRTEQGDSAMYLCASTKLTGSYEQYFGPGTRLTVT.

The rearrangement links TRBV10-3 to TRBJ1-1; D is undetermined. CDR1 is ENHRY, CDR2 SYGVKD, per germline. CDR3 length equals 11 residues. With 4 bases removed from V and 11 bases from J, the gap between germline ends came to 11 bases. This chain's CDR3 is CAISGPLGAFF. The CDR3 DNA reads as TGTGCCATCAGTGGACCACTAGGGGCTTTCTTT.

The chain carries TRBV27 and TRBJ2-1; D assignment may be TRBD1 or TRBD2 (5 bases each). The CDR3 loop spans 17 amino acids. Trimming removed 1 base at V and 5 bases at J, with 18 bases between. CDR1 and CDR2 from the germline V gene are MNHEY and SMNVEV (reference sequence). CDR3 in amino acids: CASSLYPRGVSHNEQFF. DNA of the CDR3: TGTGCCAGCAGTTTATATCCCCGAGGGGTGTCTCACAATGAGCAGTTCTTC.

The V call is TRBV18, the J call TRBJ2-7; 15 bases are shared with TRBD2. Trimming took 4 bases from V and 4 from J; bases not matched to a gene: 5. Per the germline V gene, CDR1 is KGHSH and CDR2 is LQKENI. The CDR3 runs to 16 residues. CDR3 nucleotides: TGTGCCAGCTCACTCGGACTAGCGGGAGGGATGTACGAGCAGTACTTC. It translates to CASSLGLAGGMYEQYF.

The J gene is TRBJ2-1, the V gene TRBV5-4, with D tentatively TRBD1 (6 bases). This CDR3 has 16 amino acids. CDR1 SGHNT and CDR2 YYREEE come from the germline V gene (reference sequence). Between the trimmed V and J ends, which lost 0 bases and 5 bases, there was a span of 15 bases. This chain's CDR3 is CASSLVFRGSDNEQFF. Written as DNA, the CDR3 is TGTGCCAGCAGCTTGGTTTTTAGGGGGTCCGACAATGAGCAGTTCTTC. Looking up the rest from reference TRBV5-4 and TRBJ2-1 gives the full variable domain: ETGVTQSPTHLIKTRGQQVTLRCSSQSGHNTVSWYQQALGQGPQFIFQYYREEENGRGNFPPRFSGLQFPNYSSELNVNALELDDSALYLCASSLVFRGSDNEQFFGPGTRLTVL.

The rearrangement joins TRBV21-1 to TRBJ2-7; the D segment call TRBD1 is taken from the table without a DNA check. TRBV21-1 is annotated as a pseudogene. This CDR3 has 14 amino acids. As DNA, the CDR3 is TGTGCCAGCAGCCGGGACAGGGTAGGCTACGAGCAGTACTTC. Translated, it gives CASSRDRVGYEQYF.

The J gene is TRBJ1-2, the V gene TRBV7-8; no clear D gene. V dropped 5 bases and J dropped 4 bases, with 14 bases sitting between them. The germline V gene has CDR1 SGHVS and CDR2 FQNEAQ. The CDR3 length is 14 residues. For the CDR3, the DNA is TGTGCCAGCAGCCCTGAGAGTTCGATCTATGGCTACACCTTC. It encodes CASSPESSIYGYTF. Drawing the rest from reference TRBV7-8 and TRBJ1-2, the complete variable domain is GAGVSQSPRYKVAKRGQDVALRCDPISGHVSLFWYQQALGQGPEFLTYFQNEAQLDKSGLPSDRFFAERPEGSVSTLKIQRTQQEDSAVYLCASSPESSIYGYTFGSGTRLTVV.

The V call is TRBV19, the J call TRBJ1-4; D may be TRBD1 (6 bases). Deletions cut 9 bases from V and 0 bases from J, with 17 bases between. This CDR3 is 16 amino acids long. The germline CDR1 and CDR2 sequences are LNHDA and SQIVND (reference sequence). CDR3 nucleotide sequence: TGTGCCAGACTTCAGGGGCGGAATGCAACTAATGAAAAACTGTTTTTT. It specifies CARLQGRNATNEKLFF.

V usage is TRBV28 and J usage is TRBJ2-7, with D hard to call. Trimming removed 5 bases at V and 4 bases at J, with 9 bases between. CDR1 and CDR2 (germline): MDHEN, SYDVKM. CDR3 length equals 12 residues. As DNA, the CDR3 is TGTGCCAGCAGTAGGGATCAATACGAGCAGTACTTC. Encoded protein: CASSRDQYEQYF.

The CDR3 DNA sequence: TGCGCCAGCAGCTTCCGACTAGCGGGAGATCAAGAGCAGTACTTC. Its translation: CASSFRLAGDQEQYF. This rearrangement joins TRBV5-1 to TRBJ2-7, with 12 nucleotides matching TRBD2. V trimming: 2 bases; J trimming: 7 bases; junction bases outside the gene matches: 7. This CDR3 is 15 amino acids long. Germline CDR1 reads SGHRS; CDR2 reads YFSETQ.

V and J are TRBV9 and TRBJ2-7; no firm D call. Germline CDR1 is SGDLS and CDR2 is YYNGEE. V lost 4 bases, J lost 5 bases, and 13 bases lay in between. The CDR3 loop spans 13 amino acids. The CDR3 loop is CASSTYLGNEQYF. CDR3 nucleotide sequence: TGTGCCAGCAGCACCTACCTTGGCAACGAGCAGTACTTC.

J is TRBJ2-5 and V is TRBV11-3, with D uncertain. Germline CDR1 and CDR2: SGHNT and YENEEA. The CDR3 is made up of 15 amino acids. The V gene lost 2 bases and the J gene lost 0 bases, with 10 bases spanning the gap. As DNA, the CDR3 is TGTGCCAGCAGCTTATTGTCCGGGTACCAAGAGACCCAGTACTTC. Translating gives CASSLLSGYQETQYF.

The chain recombines TRBV10-2 with TRBJ2-5; D is possibly TRBD1 (6 bases). Germline CDR1 and CDR2: WSHSY and SAAADI. Trimming pared 7 bases from V and 3 bases from J, leaving 15 bases between. The CDR3 has 14 residues. The CDR3 DNA reads TGCGCCAGCACCCCCGACAGGAGAAAAGAGACCCAGTACTTC. It yields the protein CASTPDRRKETQYF.

The chain joins TRBV29-1 to TRBJ2-3; D possibly corresponds to TRBD1 (6 bases). The V end lost 5 bases, the J end lost 2 bases, and 14 bases lay between the germline ends. From germline, CDR1 is SQVTM and CDR2 ANQGSEA. This CDR3 contains 14 residues. The CDR3 nucleotides are TGCAGCGTTCCGTTACAGGGAATCACAGATACGCAGTATTTT. Its protein is CSVPLQGITDTQYF.

V and J are TRBV29-1 and TRBJ2-7; possibly TRBD1 or TRBD2 for D (6 bases each). The germline V gene has CDR1 SQVTM and CDR2 ANQGSEA. The CDR3 is 16 amino acids. Deletions cut 0 bases from V and 5 bases from J, with 20 bases between. The CDR3 nucleotides are TGCAGCGTTGAAGACAGGGGAGGTTCGGGTGTTGACGAGCAGTACTTC. Translating it yields CSVEDRGGSGVDEQYF.